A single sample gave rise to the 30 T cell receptor beta chains below, sequenced in a study of CD8+ T cells in alopecia areata. Treatment defined: oral pan-JAK inhibitor, 5-10 mg twice daily. RNA, once extracted, was reverse transcribed into cDNA for use as the sequencing template. Generated by immunoSEQ multiplex PCR, the TCRdb table keeps only in-frame clones and is missing some. The sample consists of some 100,000 clones, 50% to 75% of them appearing once. The sample here was CD8+ T cells sorted from blood, taken at week 4, from a patient treated with tofacitinib. Source of these receptors: a human donor with alopecia areata.

This clone appeared a few times. This chain connects TRBV27 to TRBJ1-6; no clear D gene. Germline CDR1 MNHEY, CDR2 SMNVEV (reference sequence). The CDR3 loop spans 15 amino acids. The V end was cut by 6 bases, the J end by 3 bases, with 12 bases between. The CDR3 loop is CASRIAINYNSPLHF. CDR3 DNA: TGTGCCAGCAGGATAGCTATTAACTATAATTCACCCCTCCACTTT.

V and J are TRBV13 and TRBJ1-1; 8 bases match TRBD1. CDR1 is PRHDT and CDR2 is FYEKMQ in the germline V gene (reference sequence). The CDR3 sequence is 14 residues long. J gave up 7 bases and V 5 bases, and 9 bases lay outside the gene matches. Here the CDR3 reads CASSPMDRAHEAFF. The CDR3 bases are TGTGCCAGCAGCCCTATGGACAGGGCTCATGAAGCTTTCTTT. Filled out from reference TRBV13 and TRBJ1-1, the complete variable domain reads AAGVIQSPRHLIKEKRETATLKCYPIPRHDTVYWYQQGPGQDPQFLISFYEKMQSDKGSIPDRFSAQQFSDYHSELNMSSLELGDSALYFCASSPMDRAHEAFFGQGTRLTVV.

The chain is built from TRBV30 and TRBJ2-7; D might be TRBD2 (6 bases). V lost 1 base and J 5 bases, leaving 18 bases between the germline ends. The germline V gene has CDR1 GTSNPN and CDR2 SVGIG (reference sequence). The CDR3 consists of 15 residues. The CDR3 region has the DNA TGTGCCTGGAGTGGGCCACGGGGGAGTCCCAACGAGCAGTACTTC. This sequence encodes CAWSGPRGSPNEQYF.

This clone was detected a few times. The V call is TRBV7-2, the J call TRBJ2-7, with 7 bases matching TRBD2. Trimming removed 4 bases from V and 3 bases from J; junction bases left unmatched: 9. The germline gives CDR1 SGHTA, CDR2 FQGNSA. CDR3 length: 15 amino acids. The CDR3 sequence: CASSSGPTGGYEQYF. For the CDR3, the DNA is TGTGCCAGCAGCTCCGGGCCCACGGGGGGCTACGAGCAGTACTTC. Full variable domain (rest looked up from reference TRBV7-2 and TRBJ2-7): GAGVSQSPSNKVTEKGKDVELRCDPISGHTALYWYRQSLGQGLEFLIYFQGNSAPDKSGLPSDRFSAERTGGSVSTLTIQRTQQEDSAVYLCASSSGPTGGYEQYFGPGTRLTVT.

A few counts support this clone. The V gene is TRBV5-6, the J gene TRBJ1-2; the match to TRBD1 covers 8 bases. Germline values: CDR1 SGHDT, CDR2 YYEEEE. The CDR3 spans 17 residues. V lost 0 bases, J lost 4 bases, and 11 bases stayed unmatched. CDR3 amino acids: CASSLARSGQGTYGYTF. CDR3 nucleotide sequence: TGTGCCAGCAGCTTGGCCCGTAGCGGACAGGGAACCTATGGCTACACCTTC.

This clone occurred a few times. The rearrangement uses TRBV7-9 and TRBJ2-3; D assignment may be TRBD1 or TRBD2 (5 bases each). Trimming stripped 3 bases from V and 4 bases from J, with 11 bases between. Germline CDR1 reads SEHNR; CDR2 reads FQNEAQ (reference sequence). This CDR3 spans 14 amino acids. CDR3 sequence (DNA): TGTGCCAGCAGCTTGGGGGAGAGTTCAGATACGCAGTATTTT. Translation: CASSLGESSDTQYF.

The rearrangement uses TRBV29-1 and TRBJ2-2; perhaps D is TRBD1 or TRBD2 (5 bases each). Germline loops: CDR1 SQVTM, CDR2 ANQGSEA. This CDR3 spans 13 amino acids. Trimming removed 7 bases from V and 2 bases from J, with 11 bases in between. The CDR3 nucleotides read TGCAGCGCCCGGGACGCCAACACCGGGGAGCTGTTTTTT. Translation: CSARDANTGELFF.

The chain couples TRBV30 to TRBJ1-1; TRBD1 aligns across 8 bases. Per germline, CDR1 GTSNPN and CDR2 SVGIG (reference sequence). The CDR3 is 14 amino acids. V trimming: 2 bases; J trimming: 4 bases; junction bases outside the gene matches: 6. CDR3 coding DNA: TGTGCCTGGAGTCAAACAGGGGGTGTCACTGAAGCTTTCTTT. Translated, it gives CAWSQTGGVTEAFF.

The chain couples TRBV25-1 to TRBJ2-7; D not resolved. This CDR3 spans 12 amino acids. Deletions cut 6 bases from V and 3 bases from J, with 9 bases between. Germline CDR1 is MGHDK and CDR2 is SYGVNS. The CDR3 DNA follows: TGTGCCAGCAGAAACAGCGTCTACGAGCAGTACTTC. As protein: CASRNSVYEQYF.

The chain has TRBV30 and TRBJ1-1, with a possible D match to TRBD1 (5 bases). This CDR3 region has 14 residues. Per the germline V gene, CDR1 is GTSNPN and CDR2 is SVGIG (reference sequence). The germline V and J ends were trimmed by 3 bases and 6 bases, with 17 bases remaining between them. The CDR3 protein is CAWRVGVPGPEAFF. The CDR3 region has the DNA TGTGCCTGGAGGGTGGGGGTCCCAGGGCCTGAAGCTTTCTTT.

This clone has more than one count but fewer than ten. The chain joins TRBV9 to TRBJ2-7, with 10 bases lining up with TRBD1. V trimming: 3 bases; J trimming: 5 bases; junction bases outside the gene matches: 5. Germline CDR1 is SGDLS and CDR2 is YYNGEE. The CDR3 has 14 amino acids. The CDR3 sequence: CASSGDRGGDEQYF. Written as DNA, the CDR3 is TGTGCCAGCAGCGGGGACAGGGGTGGTGACGAGCAGTACTTC. Combining the CDR3 with reference TRBV9 and TRBJ2-7 gives the whole variable domain DSGVTQTPKHLITATGQRVTLRCSPRSGDLSVYWYQQSLDQGLQFLIQYYNGEERAKGNILERFSAQQFPDLHSELNLSSLELGDSALYFCASSGDRGGDEQYFGPGTRLTVT.

This clone was observed a few times. This sequence joins TRBV30 and TRBJ2-5; D is perhaps TRBD2 (7 bases). CDR1 is GTSNPN, CDR2 SVGIG, per germline (reference sequence). The V and J ends lost 2 bases and 11 bases respectively, with 12 bases between them. The CDR3 has 11 amino acids. The CDR3 DNA sequence: TGTGCCTGGAGTAGGGGGGGCCCGCAGTACTTC. Translating it yields CAWSRGGPQYF.

The chain couples TRBV4-1 to TRBJ2-1; either TRBD1 or TRBD2 may supply D (6 bases each). Trimming removed 0 bases from V and 4 bases from J, with 10 bases in between. Per germline, CDR1 MGHRA and CDR2 YSYEKL. This CDR3 spans 15 amino acids. CDR3 protein: CASSQDPGAYNEQFF. The CDR3 nucleotides are TGCGCCAGCAGCCAAGATCCGGGGGCTTACAATGAGCAGTTCTTC.

The rearrangement uses TRBV2 and TRBJ1-4, with D possibly being TRBD1 (5 bases). CDR1 and CDR2 from the germline V gene are SNHLY and FYNNEI. The V end lost 6 bases, the J end lost 4 bases, and 9 bases lay between the germline ends. CDR3 size: 13 residues. The CDR3 sequence is CASRPGDNEKLFF. CDR3 bases: TGTGCCAGCAGGCCGGGGGATAATGAAAAACTGTTTTTT.

In regard to this clone: The same CDR3 arises from other DNA sequences in this sample as well. V and J are TRBV30 and TRBJ2-7; D might be TRBD2 (5 bases). The CDR3 is 13 residues long. Trimming left V 2 bases short and J 0 bases short, with 8 bases between. The germline gives CDR1 GTSNPN, CDR2 SVGIG (reference sequence). This CDR3 is CAWSLGSSYEQYF. The CDR3 DNA reads as TGTGCCTGGAGTCTAGGGAGCTCCTACGAGCAGTACTTC. Filled out from reference TRBV30 and TRBJ2-7, the complete variable domain reads SQTIHQWPATLVQPVGSPLSLECTVEGTSNPNLYWYRQAAGRGLQLLFYSVGIGQISSEVPQNLSASRPQDRQFILSSKKLLLSDSGFYLCAWSLGSSYEQYFGPGTRLTVT.

This chain uses TRBV29-1 with TRBJ1-1; D gene ambiguous. Trimming shortened V by 4 bases and J by 0 bases, and 9 bases separated the two germline ends. Germline V gene sequence: CDR1 SQVTM, CDR2 ANQGSEA. This CDR3 contains 13 residues. This CDR3 is CSVVTILNTEAFF. The CDR3 DNA follows: TGCAGCGTTGTCACCATCCTGAACACTGAAGCTTTCTTT.

The rearrangement links TRBV30 to TRBJ1-4; D not resolved. Trimming removed 4 bases at V and 1 base at J, with 4 bases between. CDR3 length: 12 residues. The germline gives CDR1 GTSNPN, CDR2 SVGIG (reference sequence). The CDR3 loop is CAWTETNEKLFF. Here the CDR3 DNA reads TGTGCCTGGACAGAAACTAATGAAAAACTGTTTTTT.

This chain connects TRBV5-6 to TRBJ2-3, with D possibly being TRBD1 or TRBD2 (5 bases each). V lost 2 bases and J lost 4, with 11 bases in between. The CDR3 is 14 amino acids. CDR1 SGHDT and CDR2 YYEEEE come from the germline V gene. In DNA, the CDR3 is TGTGCCAGCAGCTTCGGGACGGCACCAGATACGCAGTATTTT. Translation gives CASSFGTAPDTQYF.

This clone turned up a few times. The chain joins TRBV30 to TRBJ2-1; D possibly corresponds to TRBD2 (5 bases). V lost 2 bases, J lost 7 bases, and 12 bases lay in between. This CDR3 has 13 amino acids. Germline CDR1 GTSNPN, CDR2 SVGIG (reference sequence). CDR3 in amino acids: CAWSWAGGNEQFF. The CDR3 DNA reads TGTGCCTGGAGTTGGGCGGGCGGTAATGAGCAGTTCTTC.

CDR3: CASTDVGTGAYEQYF. CDR3 bases: TGTGCCAGCACCGACGTCGGGACAGGGGCCTACGAGCAGTACTTC. This chain uses TRBV2 with TRBJ2-7; TRBD1 matches at 10 bases. CDR1 SNHLY and CDR2 FYNNEI come from the germline V gene. The CDR3 is 15 residues long. Trimming removed 7 bases from V and 2 bases from J; junction bases left unmatched: 8.

By share, this clone ranks as hyperexpanded. The sample holds other DNA sequences that translate to the same CDR3. DNA of the CDR3: TGTGCCAGCAGCCTATCCGGGACACAGACCGGGGAGCTGTTTTTT. Its protein product is CASSLSGTQTGELFF. The V call is TRBV5-4, the J call TRBJ2-2; D might be TRBD1 (6 bases). Trimming stripped 4 bases from V and 5 bases from J, with 15 bases between. Germline lookup yields CDR1 SGHNT and CDR2 YYREEE (reference sequence). This CDR3 has 15 amino acids.

This clone was found a few times. This chain joins TRBV28 and TRBJ2-2; D remains ambiguous. The CDR3 has 13 amino acids. V was pared by 5 bases and J by 6 bases, with 10 bases between. Germline V gives CDR1 MDHEN, CDR2 SYDVKM. The DNA of the CDR3 is TGTGCCAGCAGTCTTCGACTGGCCGGGGAGCTGTTTTTT. The encoded protein is CASSLRLAGELFF.

This rearrangement joins TRBV2 to TRBJ2-5; 8 bases line up with TRBD1. Germline CDR1 SNHLY, CDR2 FYNNEI. With 3 bases clipped from V and 11 bases from J, the junction kept 11 bases outside the gene matches. This CDR3 region has 14 residues. Here the CDR3 reads CASSDRGQGGEQYF. The CDR3 DNA follows: TGTGCCAGCAGTGATCGAGGACAGGGCGGGGAGCAGTACTTC.

The chain couples TRBV14 to TRBJ2-6; D uncertain. In germline, CDR1 is SGHDN, CDR2 FVKESK. CDR3 length: 13 amino acids. V lost 3 bases and J 0 bases, leaving 0 bases between the germline ends. The CDR3 here is CASSHSGANVLTF. The DNA of the CDR3 is TGTGCCAGCAGCCACTCTGGGGCCAACGTCCTGACTTTC.

V gene TRBV10-3 combines with J gene TRBJ2-7; tentatively, D is TRBD1 (5 bases). The CDR3 extends over 13 amino acids. The germline gives CDR1 ENHRY, CDR2 SYGVKD. Deletions cut 4 bases from V and 1 base from J, with 8 bases between. This CDR3 is CAISGDRSYEQYF. For the CDR3, the DNA is TGTGCCATCAGTGGAGACAGATCCTACGAGCAGTACTTC.

This clone has only a few counts. The chain recombines TRBV30 with TRBJ1-2, with TRBD1 matching 9 bases. With 7 bases clipped from V and 8 bases from J, the junction kept 11 bases outside the gene matches. Germline CDR1 GTSNPN, CDR2 SVGIG (reference sequence). The CDR3 loop spans 13 amino acids. The CDR3 DNA reads as TGTGCCTTTTTCACAGGGGGCCCGTCAGGCTACACCTTC. It encodes CAFFTGGPSGYTF.

DNA for the CDR3: TGCGCCAGCAGCCTCGGGGACACTGAAGCTTTCTTT. Translated: CASSLGDTEAFF. The chain links TRBV4-3 to TRBJ1-1; no clear D. The CDR3 has 12 amino acids. Germline values: CDR1 LGHNA, CDR2 YSLEER. The germline V and J ends were trimmed by 4 bases and 3 bases, with 6 bases remaining between them.

CDR3 in DNA: TGTGCCAGCAGTGACTCCGCGTGGGAGACCCAGTACTTC. Its translation is CASSDSAWETQYF. The chain links TRBV25-1 to TRBJ2-5; D not certain. Germline V gene data show CDR1 as MGHDK and CDR2 as SYGVNS. The CDR3 length is 13 residues. V was cut by 3 bases and J by 5 bases, with 10 bases left in between.

This clone was found a few times. V and J are TRBV2 and TRBJ2-1, with unresolved D. V lost 1 base, J lost 8 bases, and 9 bases lay in between. Germline V gene sequence: CDR1 SNHLY, CDR2 FYNNEI. The CDR3 runs 13 residues. The CDR3 DNA follows: TGTGCCAGCAGTGAAGTCAGTTTCGATGAGCAGTTCTTC. Translating it yields CASSEVSFDEQFF.

The rearrangement uses TRBV11-2 and TRBJ2-1; D is possibly TRBD1 (5 bases). The germline V and J ends were trimmed by 1 base and 2 bases, with 9 bases remaining between them. Germline V gene data show CDR1 as SGHAT and CDR2 as FQNNGV. The CDR3 contains 15 residues. The CDR3 nucleotides read TGTGCCAGCAGCTTAGGGCAGGGAACCTACAATGAGCAGTTCTTC. Its protein product is CASSLGQGTYNEQFF.